A selection of T cell receptor beta chains follows, all from one sample in a study of radiation and T cells in renal cell carcinoma. Method: immunoSEQ multiplex PCR; TCRdb's copy keeps in-frame clones and lacks some. The sample includes about 150,000 clones, about 88% of them seen just once. The sample here was blood, taken from a patient whose treatment included radiotherapy and nephrectomy. The receptors originated from a woman in her seventies with renal cell carcinoma. The CDR3 runs from the conserved cysteine through the conserved F or W. D genes are given only for firm matches. Part of the rows lack a size; the others show once, few, many or a class for expanded clones.

CDR3aa: CASSVLAGYTGELFF; CDR3nt: TGTGCCAGCAGCGTGCTCGCGGGGTACACCGGGGAGCTGTTTTTT; v_gene: TRBV9; j_gene: TRBJ2-2; d_gene: -; abundance: -
CDR3aa: CASSQTRTSNEKLFF; CDR3nt: TGTGCCAGCAGTCAGACACGTACCTCTAATGAAAAACTGTTTTTT; v_gene: TRBV27; j_gene: TRBJ1-4; d_gene: -; abundance: once
CDR3aa: CASSQGRGANTGELFF; CDR3nt: TGCGCCAGCAGCCAAGGGCGGGGGGCGAACACCGGGGAGCTGTTTTTT; v_gene: TRBV4-3; j_gene: TRBJ2-2; d_gene: TRBD2; abundance: -
CDR3aa: CASSSDGPNTGELFF; CDR3nt: TGTGCCAGCAGCTCCGACGGACCGAACACCGGGGAGCTGTTTTTT; v_gene: TRBV5-4; j_gene: TRBJ2-2; d_gene: -; abundance: -
CDR3aa: CATSRGGGSNYGYTF; CDR3nt: TGTGCCACCAGCAGAGGGGGGGGCTCGAACTATGGCTACACCTTC; v_gene: TRBV15; j_gene: TRBJ1-2; d_gene: -; abundance: -
CDR3aa: CASSFSGKAFF; CDR3nt: TGTGCCAGCAGTTTCTCTGGGAAAGCTTTCTTT; v_gene: TRBV28; j_gene: TRBJ1-1; d_gene: -; abundance: -
CDR3aa: CASSQDLGKTQYF; CDR3nt: TGTGCCAGCAGCCAAGATCTAGGAAAGACCCAGTACTTC; v_gene: TRBV14; j_gene: TRBJ2-5; d_gene: -; abundance: once
CDR3aa: CASSLFPTGVEQYF; CDR3nt: TGTGCCAGCAGCCTTTTTCCGACAGGGGTCGAGCAGTACTTC; v_gene: TRBV7-2; j_gene: TRBJ2-7; d_gene: TRBD1; abundance: -
CDR3aa: CASSIGGGMNTEAFF; CDR3nt: TGTGCCAGTAGTATTGGGGGAGGGATGAACACTGAAGCTTTCTTT; v_gene: TRBV19; j_gene: TRBJ1-1; d_gene: -; abundance: -
CDR3aa: CASSATVDFSRANVLTF; CDR3nt: TGTGCCAGTTCAGCGACAGTTGACTTCTCCCGGGCCAACGTCCTGACTTTC; v_gene: TRBV19; j_gene: TRBJ2-6; d_gene: -; abundance: -
CDR3aa: CASSLPGQGYYEQYF; CDR3nt: TGTGCCAGCAGCCTCCCCGGACAGGGATACTACGAGCAGTACTTC; v_gene: TRBV11-2; j_gene: TRBJ2-7; d_gene: TRBD1; abundance: -
CDR3aa: CASSDTLAKNIQYF; CDR3nt: TGTGCCAGCAGTGATACGCTAGCCAAAAACATTCAGTACTTC; v_gene: TRBV2; j_gene: TRBJ2-4; d_gene: -; abundance: -
CDR3aa: CASSFGQRVGDTEAFF; CDR3nt: TGTGCCAGCAGTTTCGGCCAAAGGGTGGGTGACACTGAAGCTTTCTTT; v_gene: TRBV27; j_gene: TRBJ1-1; d_gene: -; abundance: -
CDR3aa: CASGQNTEAFF; CDR3nt: TGTGCCAGCGGACAGAACACTGAAGCTTTCTTT; v_gene: TRBV27; j_gene: TRBJ1-1; d_gene: -; abundance: -
CDR3aa: CASRLDPSSYNEQFF; CDR3nt: TGTGCCAGCAGACTTGATCCTAGCTCCTACAATGAGCAGTTCTTC; v_gene: TRBV6-6; j_gene: TRBJ2-1; d_gene: -; abundance: -
CDR3aa: CASRIGFEQFF; CDR3nt: TGTGCCAGCAGGATAGGCTTTGAGCAGTTCTTC; v_gene: TRBV6-1; j_gene: TRBJ2-1; d_gene: -; abundance: -
CDR3aa: CASSPGGETQYF; CDR3nt: TGCGCCAGCAGCCCGGGCGGAGAGACCCAGTACTTC; v_gene: TRBV5-1; j_gene: TRBJ2-5; d_gene: -; abundance: -
CDR3aa: CAISESGGPDTQYF; CDR3nt: TGTGCCATCAGTGAGAGCGGGGGGCCCGATACGCAGTATTTT; v_gene: TRBV10-3; j_gene: TRBJ2-3; d_gene: TRBD2; abundance: -
CDR3aa: CASGQNPEAFF; CDR3nt: TGTGCCAGCGGCCAGAACCCTGAAGCTTTCTTT; v_gene: TRBV7-9; j_gene: TRBJ1-1; d_gene: -; abundance: -
CDR3aa: CASSIPMGRWVEKLFF; CDR3nt: TGTGCCAGTAGTATCCCTATGGGCCGCTGGGTTGAAAAACTGTTTTTT; v_gene: TRBV19; j_gene: TRBJ1-4; d_gene: -; abundance: -
CDR3aa: CASSAGGPTYGYTF; CDR3nt: TGTGCCAGCAGCGCAGGGGGTCCCACCTATGGCTACACCTTC; v_gene: TRBV9; j_gene: TRBJ1-2; d_gene: TRBD1; abundance: -
CDR3aa: CASSSGQGGNSPLHF; CDR3nt: TGTGCCAGCAGCTCCGGACAGGGGGGCAATTCACCCCTCCACTTT; v_gene: TRBV11-1; j_gene: TRBJ1-6; d_gene: TRBD1; abundance: -
CDR3aa: CASSVGTDTEAFF; CDR3nt: TGTGCCAGCAGCGTAGGCACAGACACTGAAGCTTTCTTT; v_gene: TRBV9; j_gene: TRBJ1-1; d_gene: -; abundance: few
CDR3aa: CASSAIRTGGQETQYF; CDR3nt: TGTGCCAGCAGCGCCATCCGGACGGGGGGGCAAGAGACCCAGTACTTC; v_gene: TRBV7-9; j_gene: TRBJ2-5; d_gene: TRBD2; abundance: -
CDR3aa: CAWSVGQIHSGNTIYF; CDR3nt: TGTGCCTGGAGTGTAGGGCAGATTCACTCTGGAAACACCATATATTTT; v_gene: TRBV30; j_gene: TRBJ1-3; d_gene: -; abundance: -
CDR3aa: CASSLGQGAYGSPLHF; CDR3nt: TGTGCCAGCAGTTTAGGACAGGGGGCATATGGTTCACCCCTCCACTTT; v_gene: TRBV27; j_gene: TRBJ1-6; d_gene: TRBD1; abundance: -
CDR3aa: CASSSHGYGPPTNEQFF; CDR3nt: TGTGCCAGCAGCTCACACGGGTACGGACCTCCCACCAATGAGCAGTTCTTC; v_gene: TRBV7-2; j_gene: TRBJ2-1; d_gene: -; abundance: -
CDR3aa: CASRGQGVDTEAFF; CDR3nt: TGTGCCAGCAGGGGACAGGGGGTCGACACTGAAGCTTTCTTT; v_gene: TRBV27; j_gene: TRBJ1-1; d_gene: TRBD1; abundance: -
CDR3aa: CASRRREPTDTQYF; CDR3nt: TGTGCCAGCAGAAGGAGGGAACCCACAGATACGCAGTATTTT; v_gene: TRBV2; j_gene: TRBJ2-3; d_gene: -; abundance: -
CDR3aa: CATSRAGDRDRYGYTF; CDR3nt: TGTGCCACCAGCAGAGCCGGAGACAGGGATAGGTATGGCTACACCTTC; v_gene: TRBV15; j_gene: TRBJ1-2; d_gene: TRBD1; abundance: -
CDR3aa: CASSQSSSGGPFTYEQYF; CDR3nt: TGCGCCAGCAGTCAATCGTCTAGCGGGGGGCCGTTTACCTACGAGCAGTACTTC; v_gene: TRBV23-1; j_gene: TRBJ2-7; d_gene: TRBD2; abundance: -
CDR3aa: CATRERRYSNQPQHF; CDR3nt: TGTGCCACCAGGGAACGGAGATATAGCAATCAGCCCCAGCATTTT; v_gene: TRBV15; j_gene: TRBJ1-5; d_gene: -; abundance: -
CDR3aa: CASSLVGGNEQFF; CDR3nt: TGTGCCAGCAGCTTGGTAGGGGGCAATGAGCAGTTCTTC; v_gene: TRBV5-4; j_gene: TRBJ2-1; d_gene: -; abundance: -
CDR3aa: CASSLSIYTQYF; CDR3nt: TGTGCCAGCAGCTTAAGTATCTATACGCAGTATTTT; v_gene: TRBV7-2; j_gene: TRBJ2-3; d_gene: -; abundance: -
CDR3aa: CASSPMDREAFF; CDR3nt: TGTGCCAGCTCACCCATGGACAGGGAAGCTTTCTTT; v_gene: TRBV18; j_gene: TRBJ1-1; d_gene: TRBD1; abundance: -
CDR3aa: CGDRDRGCREQYF; CDR3nt: TGCGGGGACCGGGACAGGGGTTGTAGGGAGCAGTACTTC; v_gene: TRBV23-1; j_gene: TRBJ2-7; d_gene: TRBD1; abundance: once
CDR3aa: CASSQGSGPGNTIYF; CDR3nt: TGCGCCAGCAGCCAAGGTTCGGGACCGGGAAACACCATATATTTT; v_gene: TRBV4-1; j_gene: TRBJ1-3; d_gene: -; abundance: -
CDR3aa: CASSIFRLAGEDTQYF; CDR3nt: TGTGCCAGTAGTATTTTTCGACTAGCGGGGGAGGATACGCAGTATTTT; v_gene: TRBV19; j_gene: TRBJ2-3; d_gene: TRBD2; abundance: -
CDR3aa: CASNGQGNTEAFF; CDR3nt: TGCGCCAGCAATGGACAGGGGAACACTGAAGCTTTCTTT; v_gene: TRBV5-1; j_gene: TRBJ1-1; d_gene: TRBD1; abundance: -
CDR3aa: CASSAELLSFNYGYTF; CDR3nt: TGTGCCAGCAGCGCCGAATTGTTAAGTTTTAACTATGGCTACACCTTC; v_gene: TRBV7-2; j_gene: TRBJ1-2; d_gene: -; abundance: -
CDR3aa: CASSIDRGRGYGYTF; CDR3nt: TGTGCCAGCAGTATAGACAGGGGGCGAGGCTATGGCTACACCTTC; v_gene: TRBV27; j_gene: TRBJ1-2; d_gene: TRBD1; abundance: -
CDR3aa: CASSIPTGGGSPLHF; CDR3nt: TGTGCCAGTAGTATACCGACAGGGGGCGGCTCACCCCTCCACTTT; v_gene: TRBV19; j_gene: TRBJ1-6; d_gene: TRBD1; abundance: few
CDR3aa: CASSWGRRETQYF; CDR3nt: TGTGCCAGCAGCTGGGGACGTCGGGAGACCCAGTACTTC; v_gene: TRBV7-2; j_gene: TRBJ2-5; d_gene: -; abundance: -
CDR3aa: CAISEGTGATEAFF; CDR3nt: TGTGCCATCAGTGAGGGGACAGGGGCCACTGAAGCTTTCTTT; v_gene: TRBV10-3; j_gene: TRBJ1-1; d_gene: TRBD1; abundance: -
CDR3aa: CAWSTISTSRRETQYF; CDR3nt: TGTGCCTGGAGTACCATTTCGACTAGCCGGCGGGAGACCCAGTACTTC; v_gene: TRBV30; j_gene: TRBJ2-5; d_gene: TRBD2; abundance: -
CDR3aa: CASSPQQGSNQPQHF; CDR3nt: TGTGCCAGCTCACCACAACAGGGTAGCAATCAGCCCCAGCATTTT; v_gene: TRBV18; j_gene: TRBJ1-5; d_gene: -; abundance: -
CDR3aa: CASRATGLRYTF; CDR3nt: TGTGCCAGCAGAGCAACAGGGTTGCGCTACACCTTC; v_gene: TRBV7-9; j_gene: TRBJ1-2; d_gene: -; abundance: few
CDR3aa: CASRPTGGTYEQYF; CDR3nt: TGTGCCAGCCGTCCAACAGGGGGTACCTACGAGCAGTACTTC; v_gene: TRBV6-5; j_gene: TRBJ2-7; d_gene: TRBD1; abundance: -
CDR3aa: CASSLHTNTEAFF; CDR3nt: TGTGCTAGCAGCCTACACACAAACACTGAAGCTTTCTTT; v_gene: TRBV7-7; j_gene: TRBJ1-1; d_gene: -; abundance: -
CDR3aa: CASSMVGNTEAFF; CDR3nt: TGTGCCAGTAGTATGGTGGGGAACACTGAAGCTTTCTTT; v_gene: TRBV19; j_gene: TRBJ1-1; d_gene: -; abundance: -
CDR3aa: CASSYPGQGEYGYTF; CDR3nt: TGTGCCAGCAGTTACCCTGGACAGGGCGAATATGGCTACACCTTC; v_gene: TRBV6-6; j_gene: TRBJ1-2; d_gene: TRBD1; abundance: -
CDR3aa: CASSQGYEQYF; CDR3nt: TGTGCCAGCTCACAGGGTTACGAGCAGTACTTC; v_gene: TRBV2; j_gene: TRBJ2-7; d_gene: -; abundance: -